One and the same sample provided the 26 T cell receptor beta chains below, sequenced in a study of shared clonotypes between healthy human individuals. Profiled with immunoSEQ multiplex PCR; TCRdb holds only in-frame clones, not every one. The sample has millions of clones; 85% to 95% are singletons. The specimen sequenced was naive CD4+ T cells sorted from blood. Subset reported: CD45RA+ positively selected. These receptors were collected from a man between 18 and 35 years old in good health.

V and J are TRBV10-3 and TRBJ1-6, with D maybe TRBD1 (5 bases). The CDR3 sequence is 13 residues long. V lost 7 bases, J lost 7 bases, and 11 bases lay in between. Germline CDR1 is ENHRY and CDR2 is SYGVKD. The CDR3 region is CAITRVENSPLHF. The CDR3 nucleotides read TGTGCCATCACCAGGGTAGAGAATTCACCCCTCCACTTT.

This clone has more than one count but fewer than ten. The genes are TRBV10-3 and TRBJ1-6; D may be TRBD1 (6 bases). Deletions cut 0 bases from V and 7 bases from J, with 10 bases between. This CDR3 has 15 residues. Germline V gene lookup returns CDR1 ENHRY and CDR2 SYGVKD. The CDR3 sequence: CAISESAGENSPLHF. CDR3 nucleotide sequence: TGTGCCATCAGTGAGTCGGCAGGGGAAAATTCACCCCTCCACTTT.

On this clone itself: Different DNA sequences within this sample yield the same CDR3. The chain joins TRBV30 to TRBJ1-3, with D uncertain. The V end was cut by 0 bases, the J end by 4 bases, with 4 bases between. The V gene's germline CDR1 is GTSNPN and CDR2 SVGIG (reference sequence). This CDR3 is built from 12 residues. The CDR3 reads CAWSVAGNTIYF. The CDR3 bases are TGTGCCTGGAGTGTGGCCGGAAACACCATATATTTT.

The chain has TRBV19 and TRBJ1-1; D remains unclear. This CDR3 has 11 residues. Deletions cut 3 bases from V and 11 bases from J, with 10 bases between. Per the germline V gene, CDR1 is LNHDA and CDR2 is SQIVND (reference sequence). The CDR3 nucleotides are TGTGCCAGTAGTATTTATTCCCAGGCTTTCTTT. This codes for CASSIYSQAFF.

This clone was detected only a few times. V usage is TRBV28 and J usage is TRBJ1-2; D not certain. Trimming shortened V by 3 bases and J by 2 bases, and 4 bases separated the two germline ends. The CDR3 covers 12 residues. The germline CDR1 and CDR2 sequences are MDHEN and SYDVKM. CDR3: CASSFRNYGYTF. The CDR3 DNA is TGTGCCAGCAGTTTTCGGAACTATGGCTACACCTTC.

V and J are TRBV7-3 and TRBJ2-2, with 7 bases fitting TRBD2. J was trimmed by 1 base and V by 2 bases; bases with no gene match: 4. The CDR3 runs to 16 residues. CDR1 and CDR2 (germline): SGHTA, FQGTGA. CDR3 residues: CASSLERGQNTGELFF. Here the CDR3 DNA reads TGTGCCAGCAGCTTAGAGCGGGGTCAGAACACCGGGGAGCTGTTTTTT.

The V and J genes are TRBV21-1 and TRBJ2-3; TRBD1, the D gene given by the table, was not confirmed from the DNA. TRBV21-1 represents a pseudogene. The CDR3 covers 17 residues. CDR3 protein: CASSKRGRDPASDTQYF. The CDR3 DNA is TGTGCCAGCAGCAAAAGGGGGCGGGACCCAGCGAGCGATACGCAGTATTTT.

The CDR3 loop is CASSLVGYTDTQYF. In DNA form, the CDR3 reads TGTGCCAGCAGCTTGGTTGGGTACACAGATACGCAGTATTTT. The gene calls are TRBV5-6 and TRBJ2-3; D is uncertain. CDR3 length equals 14 residues. Trimming pared 0 bases from V and 2 bases from J, leaving 7 bases between. Germline V gene lookup returns CDR1 SGHDT and CDR2 YYEEEE.

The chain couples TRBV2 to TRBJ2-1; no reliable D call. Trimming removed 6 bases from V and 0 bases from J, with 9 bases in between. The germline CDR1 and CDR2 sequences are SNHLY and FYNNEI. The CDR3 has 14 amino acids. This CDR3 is CASRRGSSYNEQFF. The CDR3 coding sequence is TGTGCCAGCAGGAGAGGTAGCTCCTACAATGAGCAGTTCTTC.

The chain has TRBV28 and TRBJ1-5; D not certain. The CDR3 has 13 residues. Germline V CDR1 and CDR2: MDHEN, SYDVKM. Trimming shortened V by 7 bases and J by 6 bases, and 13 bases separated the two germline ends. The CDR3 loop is CASTPPRVQPQHF. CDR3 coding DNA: TGTGCCAGCACGCCCCCAAGGGTTCAGCCCCAGCATTTT.

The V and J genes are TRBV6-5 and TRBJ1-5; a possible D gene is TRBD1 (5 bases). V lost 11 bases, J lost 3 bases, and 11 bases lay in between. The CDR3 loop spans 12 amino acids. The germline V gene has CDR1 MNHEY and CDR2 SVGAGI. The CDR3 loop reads CAVGRDNQPQHF. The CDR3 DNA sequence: TGTGCCGTCGGCAGGGACAATCAGCCCCAGCATTTT.

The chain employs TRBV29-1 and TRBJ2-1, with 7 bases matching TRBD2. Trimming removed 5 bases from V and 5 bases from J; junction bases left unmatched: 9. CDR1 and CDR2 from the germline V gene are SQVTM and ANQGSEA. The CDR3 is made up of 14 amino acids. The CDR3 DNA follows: TGCAGCGTTATGACTAGCAGGCACGACAATGAGCAGTTCTTC. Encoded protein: CSVMTSRHDNEQFF.

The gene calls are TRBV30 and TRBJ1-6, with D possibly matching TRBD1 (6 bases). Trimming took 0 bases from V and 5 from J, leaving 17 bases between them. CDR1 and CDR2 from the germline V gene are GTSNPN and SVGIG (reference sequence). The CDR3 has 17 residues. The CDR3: CAWSVGFRRQDNSPLHF. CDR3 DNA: TGTGCCTGGAGTGTCGGTTTTCGGCGACAGGATAATTCACCCCTCCACTTT.

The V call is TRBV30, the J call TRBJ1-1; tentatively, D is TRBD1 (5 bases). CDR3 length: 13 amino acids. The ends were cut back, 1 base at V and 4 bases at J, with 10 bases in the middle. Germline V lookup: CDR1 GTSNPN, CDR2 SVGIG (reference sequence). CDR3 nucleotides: TGTGCCTGGAGTGAGCGGGGGATCACTGAAGCTTTCTTT. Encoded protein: CAWSERGITEAFF. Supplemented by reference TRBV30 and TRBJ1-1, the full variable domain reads SQTIHQWPATLVQPVGSPLSLECTVEGTSNPNLYWYRQAAGRGLQLLFYSVGIGQISSEVPQNLSASRPQDRQFILSSKKLLLSDSGFYLCAWSERGITEAFFGQGTRLTVV.

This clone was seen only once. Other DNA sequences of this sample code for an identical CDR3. The CDR3 region has the DNA TGCGCCAGCAGCTTTACAGGGACAGGAGAGACCCAGTACTTC. It is translated as CASSFTGTGETQYF. The V and J genes are TRBV5-1 and TRBJ2-5, with 8 bases aligning to TRBD1. Germline V gives CDR1 SGHRS, CDR2 YFSETQ. This CDR3 comprises 14 residues. V gave up 2 bases and J gave up 4 bases; unmatched junction bases: 4.

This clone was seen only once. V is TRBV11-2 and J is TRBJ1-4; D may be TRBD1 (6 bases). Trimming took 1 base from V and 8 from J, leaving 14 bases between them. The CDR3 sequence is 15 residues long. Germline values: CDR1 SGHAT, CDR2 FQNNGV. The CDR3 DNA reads TGTGCCAGCAGCTTAGGGGTGAAGGGGGACGAAAAACTGTTTTTT. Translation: CASSLGVKGDEKLFF.

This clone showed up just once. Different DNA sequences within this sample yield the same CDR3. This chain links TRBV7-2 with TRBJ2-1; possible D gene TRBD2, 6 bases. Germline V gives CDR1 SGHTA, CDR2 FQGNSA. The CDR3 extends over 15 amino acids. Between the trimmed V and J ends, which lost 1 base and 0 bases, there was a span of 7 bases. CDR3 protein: CASSLDGGSYNEQFF. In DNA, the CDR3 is TGTGCCAGCAGCTTAGACGGGGGCTCCTACAATGAGCAGTTCTTC.

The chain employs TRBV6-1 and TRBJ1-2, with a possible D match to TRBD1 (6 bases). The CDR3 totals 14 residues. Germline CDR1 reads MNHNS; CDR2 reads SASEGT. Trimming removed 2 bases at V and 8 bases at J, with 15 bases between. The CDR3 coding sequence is TGTGCCAGCAGTGAATCCGGTCCAGGGGAAGGCTACACCTTC. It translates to CASSESGPGEGYTF.

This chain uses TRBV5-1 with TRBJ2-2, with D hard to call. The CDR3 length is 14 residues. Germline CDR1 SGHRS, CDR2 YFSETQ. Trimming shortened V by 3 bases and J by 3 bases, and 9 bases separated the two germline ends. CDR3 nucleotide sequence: TGCGCCAGCAGCTCGCCAGGAGACACCGGGGAGCTGTTTTTT. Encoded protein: CASSSPGDTGELFF.

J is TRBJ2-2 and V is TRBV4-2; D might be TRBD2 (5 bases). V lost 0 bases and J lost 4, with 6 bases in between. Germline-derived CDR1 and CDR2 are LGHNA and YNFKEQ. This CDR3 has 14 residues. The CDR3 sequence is CASSQEAGTGELFF. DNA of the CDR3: TGTGCCAGCAGCCAAGAGGCGGGCACCGGGGAGCTGTTTTTT.

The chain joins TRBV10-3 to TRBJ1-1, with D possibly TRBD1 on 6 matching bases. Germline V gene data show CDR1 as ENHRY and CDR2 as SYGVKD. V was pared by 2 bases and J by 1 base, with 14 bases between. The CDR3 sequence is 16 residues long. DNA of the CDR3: TGTGCCATCAGTGAGACAACTACAGGGAGGAACACTGAAGCTTTCTTT. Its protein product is CAISETTTGRNTEAFF.

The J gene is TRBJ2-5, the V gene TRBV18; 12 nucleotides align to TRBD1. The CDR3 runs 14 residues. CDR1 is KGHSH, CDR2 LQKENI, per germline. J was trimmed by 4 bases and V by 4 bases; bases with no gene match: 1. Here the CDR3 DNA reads TGTGCCAGCTCACAGGGACAGGGGGCAGAGACCCAGTACTTC. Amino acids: CASSQGQGAETQYF.

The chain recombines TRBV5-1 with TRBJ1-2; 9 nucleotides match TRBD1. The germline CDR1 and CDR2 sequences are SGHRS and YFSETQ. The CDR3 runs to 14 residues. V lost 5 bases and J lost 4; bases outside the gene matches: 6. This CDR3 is CASRWTGDSYGYTF. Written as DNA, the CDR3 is TGCGCCAGCAGGTGGACAGGGGACTCCTATGGCTACACCTTC.

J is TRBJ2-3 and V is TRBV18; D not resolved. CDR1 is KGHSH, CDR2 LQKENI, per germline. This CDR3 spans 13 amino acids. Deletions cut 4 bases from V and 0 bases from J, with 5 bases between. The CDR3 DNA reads TGTGCCAGCTCACTCCAGAGCACAGATACGCAGTATTTT. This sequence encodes CASSLQSTDTQYF. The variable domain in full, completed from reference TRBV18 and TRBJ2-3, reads NAGVMQNPRHLVRRRGQEARLRCSPMKGHSHVYWYRQLPEEGLKFMVYLQKENIIDESGMPKERFSAEFPKEGPSILRIQQVVRGDSAAYFCASSLQSTDTQYFGPGTRLTVL.

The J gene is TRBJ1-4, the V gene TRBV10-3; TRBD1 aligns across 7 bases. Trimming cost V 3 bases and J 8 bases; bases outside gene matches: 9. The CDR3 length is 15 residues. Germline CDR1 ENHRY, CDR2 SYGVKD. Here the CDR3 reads CAISDSQGVGEKLFF. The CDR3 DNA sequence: TGTGCCATCAGTGACTCCCAGGGGGTTGGCGAAAAACTGTTTTTT.

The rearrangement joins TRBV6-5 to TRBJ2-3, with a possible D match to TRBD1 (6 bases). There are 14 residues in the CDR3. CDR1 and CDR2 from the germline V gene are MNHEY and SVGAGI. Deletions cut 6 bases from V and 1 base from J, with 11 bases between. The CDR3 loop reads CASRWDIGTDTQYF. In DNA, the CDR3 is TGTGCCAGCAGATGGGACATAGGCACAGATACGCAGTATTTT.